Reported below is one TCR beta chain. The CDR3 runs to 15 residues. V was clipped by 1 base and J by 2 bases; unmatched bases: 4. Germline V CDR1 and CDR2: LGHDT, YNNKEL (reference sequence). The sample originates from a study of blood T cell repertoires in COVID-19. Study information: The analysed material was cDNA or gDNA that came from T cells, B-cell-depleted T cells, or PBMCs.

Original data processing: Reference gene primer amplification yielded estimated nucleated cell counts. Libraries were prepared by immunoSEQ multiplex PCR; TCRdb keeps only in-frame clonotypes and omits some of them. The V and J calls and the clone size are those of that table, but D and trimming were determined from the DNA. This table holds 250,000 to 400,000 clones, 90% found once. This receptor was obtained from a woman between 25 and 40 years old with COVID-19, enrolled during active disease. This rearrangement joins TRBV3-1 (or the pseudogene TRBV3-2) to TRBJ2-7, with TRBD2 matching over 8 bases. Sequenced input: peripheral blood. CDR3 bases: TGTGCCAGCAGCCAAGGGATAGCGGGACCCTACGAGCAGTACTTC. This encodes CASSQGIAGPYEQYF.